These T cell receptor beta chains were read from a single sample in a study of blood T cell repertoires in COVID-19. Some clones are missing from TCRdb's copy, which holds only in-frame ones; the method was immunoSEQ multiplex PCR. The sample has 200,000 to 250,000 clones, 70% to 90% seen once. Specimen: PBMCs or T cells enriched from blood (not recorded which). Source of these receptors: a man aged 30 to 45 who had recovered from COVID-19. CDR3s include the opening cysteine and the closing phenylalanine or tryptophan. The D gene is left open where the match is weak. Clone size, where shown, is once, few, many, or a class for clones that have expanded.

d_gene	abundance	v_gene	j_gene	CDR3nt	CDR3aa
TRBD1	-	TRBV11-2	TRBJ2-1	TGTGCCAGCAGACCGACAGGGCCAATTGAGCAGTTCTTC	CASRPTGPIEQFF
TRBD1	-	TRBV7-9	TRBJ1-4	TGTGCCAGCAGCTTAGCAGACAGGGGAAATGAAAAACTGTTTTTT	CASSLADRGNEKLFF
-	-	TRBV5-1	TRBJ2-1	TGCGCCAGCAGCTTGGATGGGACACCCTACAATGAGCAGTTCTTC	CASSLDGTPYNEQFF
-	-	TRBV5-1	TRBJ1-2	TGCGCCAGCAGCGCCGGACAGCCGCTCCAGTTCTTCTACACCTTC	CASSAGQPLQFFYTF
-	-	TRBV7-9	TRBJ1-1	TGTGCCAGCCTTTTCGCTACACAGGTATTGGACACTGAAGCTTTCTTT	CASLFATQVLDTEAFF
-	-	TRBV11-2	TRBJ1-1	TGTGCCAGCAGCTCCACGGGGGACACTGAAGCTTTCTTT	CASSSTGDTEAFF
-	-	TRBV24-1	TRBJ2-3	TGTGCCACCAGTGATTCTAGGGGCAGGGAAAGTTTT	CATSDSRGRESF
-	-	TRBV18	TRBJ2-2	TGTGCCAGCCCCCCTCGCGCCGGGGAGCTGTTTTTT	CASPPRAGELFF
TRBD2	-	TRBV14	TRBJ2-1	TGTGCCAGCAGCCAGGGACTAGCGGGAGCACGGGAGCAGTTCTTC	CASSQGLAGAREQFF
-	-	TRBV6-5	TRBJ2-1	TGTGCCACGCGGGGCGTCGGGGGTGGGAATGAGCAGTTCTTC	CATRGVGGGNEQFF
TRBD2	-	TRBV29-1	TRBJ2-7	TGCAGCTTCAAGCGGGAGGACCACGAGCAGTACTTC	CSFKREDHEQYF
TRBD1	-	TRBV19	TRBJ1-2	TGTGCCAGTACTCTAACAGGGGGCGCAGGTGGCTACACCTTC	CASTLTGGAGGYTF
-	-	TRBV4-3	TRBJ2-1	TGCGCCAGCAGCCAGCCGGGGAGCTCCTACAATGAGCAGTTCTTC	CASSQPGSSYNEQFF
-	-	TRBV4-3	TRBJ1-2	TGCGCCAGCAGCCAGGAAGGGGGGGCGGGCTACACCTTC	CASSQEGGAGYTF
-	-	TRBV2	TRBJ2-4	TGTGCCAGCAGTGAACAGGTAGCGGCGGACATTCAGTACTTC	CASSEQVAADIQYF
-	-	TRBV7-6	TRBJ1-1	TGTGCCAGCAGCTTAGGGTGGGGGGAGAACACTGAAGCTTTCTTT	CASSLGWGENTEAFF
-	once	TRBV9	TRBJ2-7	TGTGCCAGCAGCGTAGAGTCAGGTCGGCGCTACGAGCAGTACTTC	CASSVESGRRYEQYF
-	few	TRBV6-5	TRBJ1-4	TGTGCCAGCAGTAACAGCGGGGATAATGAAAAACTGTTTTTT	CASSNSGDNEKLFF
-	-	TRBV11-3	TRBJ2-7	TGTGCCAGCAGCTTAAGTTCAGTCTACGAGCAGTACTTC	CASSLSSVYEQYF
-	-	TRBV27	TRBJ1-6	TGTGCCAGCAGTTCCAGGGTCGGGGGTAATTCACCCCTCCACTTT	CASSSRVGGNSPLHF
-	-	TRBV5-1	TRBJ1-3	TGCGCCAGCAGCTTGTCAGTAAACTCTGGAAACACCATATATTTT	CASSLSVNSGNTIYF
-	once	TRBV15	TRBJ1-1	TGTGCCACCAGCAGAGTGAGTTGGGGCTCGTCTGAAGCTTTCTTT	CATSRVSWGSSEAFF
TRBD1	-	TRBV7-9	TRBJ1-4	TGTGCCAGCAGCGCGCCGGGACAGGGCTACGAAAAACTGTTTTTT	CASSAPGQGYEKLFF
TRBD1	-	TRBV6-2/TRBV6-3	TRBJ2-2	TGTGCCAGCAGTTACAGCCACGGGACAGGGGAGTTTGACGGGGAGCTGTTTTTT	CASSYSHGTGEFDGELFF
-	-	TRBV19	TRBJ1-4	TGTGCCAGTAGTATAGACCTCAGGGGAGTCCTGTTTTTT	CASSIDLRGVLFF
-	few	TRBV7-9	TRBJ1-5	TGTGCCAGCACGACAGTCGGGGATCAGCCCCAGCATTTT	CASTTVGDQPQHF
-	-	TRBV6-1	TRBJ1-6	TGTGCCAGCAGTGAATATCAGGCAAGTTCACCCCTCCACTTT	CASSEYQASSPLHF
TRBD2	-	TRBV7-2	TRBJ2-3	TGTGCCAGCAGACCCGTAGCGGGACTCGCAGATACGCAGTATTTT	CASRPVAGLADTQYF
TRBD1	-	TRBV7-2	TRBJ2-7	TGTGCCAGCAGCAAAGACAGGGGCCAAGAGCAGTACTTC	CASSKDRGQEQYF
TRBD1	-	TRBV5-6	TRBJ2-3	TGTGCCAGCAGCTTTGGGCAGGGGGCAGGAGGTACGCAGTATTTT	CASSFGQGAGGTQYF
-	-	TRBV30	TRBJ2-2	TGTGCCTGGAGTGTACGGAAGGGGATACTTACCACCGGGGAGCTGTTTTTT	CAWSVRKGILTTGELFF
-	-	TRBV5-4	TRBJ1-2	TGTGCCAGCAGCTCTGACATCTCCGGAGGCTACACCTTC	CASSSDISGGYTF
-	-	TRBV5-1	TRBJ1-1	TGCGCCAGCAGCTTGGCGAGCTTCAGGACTGAAGCTTTCTTT	CASSLASFRTEAFF
TRBD1	-	TRBV5-1	TRBJ1-3	TGCGCCAGCAGCTCAGACAGGGCTGGAAACACCATATATTTT	CASSSDRAGNTIYF
-	-	TRBV28	TRBJ2-5	TGTGCCAGCAGTTTTCAGGGAATAAGGGCCCAGTACTTC	CASSFQGIRAQYF
TRBD2	-	TRBV9	TRBJ2-1	TGTGCCAGCAGCGACGGGACTAGCGGGAGAAGTTCCTACAATGAGCAGTTCTTC	CASSDGTSGRSSYNEQFF
-	-	TRBV5-4	TRBJ2-3	TGTGCCAGCAGCCTTGGTCAGGGTATGGGCACAGATACGCAGTATTTT	CASSLGQGMGTDTQYF
TRBD2	-	TRBV7-2	TRBJ2-7	TGTGCCAGCAGCTTAGTGGCTAGCGGGGGCCACGAGCAGTACTTC	CASSLVASGGHEQYF
-	-	TRBV13	TRBJ1-1	TGTGCCAGCAGCTTAGGCGAGGGTAGGGCTTTCTTT	CASSLGEGRAFF
TRBD2	once	TRBV7-2	TRBJ2-5	TGTGCCAGCAGCCGGGGACTAGCGGGAGTATTACCCCAAGAGACCCAGTACTTC	CASSRGLAGVLPQETQYF
-	-	TRBV19	TRBJ1-2	TGTGCCAGTAGTATCCAGGACAGCGGAGGCTACACCTTC	CASSIQDSGGYTF
TRBD2	-	TRBV19	TRBJ2-3	TGTGCCAGTAGCCAAACCCGTCCTAGCGGCACCGCCACAGATACGCAGTATTTT	CASSQTRPSGTATDTQYF
TRBD1	-	TRBV25-1	TRBJ2-5	TGTGCCAGCAGTGGAGCGCAGGGGGTGACGGAGACCCAGTACTTC	CASSGAQGVTETQYF
TRBD1	-	TRBV3-1/TRBV3-2	TRBJ1-2	TGTGCCAGCAGCCCCTCGAGGGGGCGTGACTATGGCTACACCTTC	CASSPSRGRDYGYTF
TRBD1	-	TRBV19	TRBJ2-1	TGTGCCAGTACCCCAGACAGGGAAGAGGACAATGAGCAGTTCTTC	CASTPDREEDNEQFF
-	-	TRBV15	TRBJ2-3	TGTGCCACCCGGTCTGGGCCCACAGATACGCAGTATTTT	CATRSGPTDTQYF
TRBD1	-	TRBV13	TRBJ1-2	TGTGCCAGCAGCTCGATAAGGGGGCCCCATACCTCCACCTTC	CASSSIRGPHTSTF
-	-	TRBV21-1	TRBJ1-6	TGTGCCAGCAGCAAATCTTACCATGGGACAGAAAGCTCCTATAATTCACCCCTCCACTTT	CASSKSYHGTESSYNSPLHF
TRBD1	-	TRBV11-2	TRBJ2-1	TGTGCCAGCAGATCAGGGGGTTGGGGTGAGCAGTTCTTC	CASRSGGWGEQFF
TRBD1	-	TRBV6-5	TRBJ1-1	TGTGCCAGCAGTTACGGGCGGACAGGGCGAAACACTGAAGCTTTCTTT	CASSYGRTGRNTEAFF
-	-	TRBV28	TRBJ2-7	TGTGCCAGCAGTAACCCCGAAGCGACGTACTACGAGCAGTACTTC	CASSNPEATYYEQYF